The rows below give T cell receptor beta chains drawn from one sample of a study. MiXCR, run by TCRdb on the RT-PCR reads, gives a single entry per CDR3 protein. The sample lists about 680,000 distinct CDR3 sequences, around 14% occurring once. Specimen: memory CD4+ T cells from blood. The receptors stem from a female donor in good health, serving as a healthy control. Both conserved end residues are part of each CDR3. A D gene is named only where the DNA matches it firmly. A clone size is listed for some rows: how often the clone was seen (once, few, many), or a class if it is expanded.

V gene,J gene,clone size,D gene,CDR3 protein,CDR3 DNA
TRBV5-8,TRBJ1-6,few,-,CASSFGENSPLHF,TGTGCCAGCAGCTTCGGCGAGAATTCACCCCTCCACTTT
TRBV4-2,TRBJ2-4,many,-,CASSQPDGQTKNIQYF,TGTGCCAGCAGCCAACCTGATGGACAGACAAAAAACATTCAGTACTTC
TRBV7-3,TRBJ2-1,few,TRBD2,CASSRGLDYNEQFF,TGTGCCAGCAGCCGGGGACTAGACTACAATGAGCAGTTCTTC
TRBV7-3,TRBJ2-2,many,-,CASSPTSFSTGELFF,TGTGCCAGCAGCCCAACCTCCTTCTCCACCGGGGAGCTGTTTTTT
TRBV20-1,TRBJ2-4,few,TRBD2,CSASFPSGAKNIQYF,TGCAGTGCTAGTTTTCCTAGCGGAGCCAAAAACATTCAGTACTTC
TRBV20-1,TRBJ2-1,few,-,CSASIPQTLYNEQFF,TGCAGTGCTAGTATTCCACAGACATTATACAATGAGCAGTTCTTC
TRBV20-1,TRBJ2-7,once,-,CSAREPSGPHYEQYF,TGCAGTGCTAGAGAGCCAAGCGGGCCTCACTACGAGCAGTACTTC
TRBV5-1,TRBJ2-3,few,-,CASNLGGTSTDTQYF,TGCGCCAGCAACCTGGGGGGTACTAGCACAGATACGCAGTATTTT
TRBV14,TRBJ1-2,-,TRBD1,CASSQDAGQSYGYTF,TGTGCCAGCAGCCAAGACGCGGGACAGTCCTATGGCTACACCTTC
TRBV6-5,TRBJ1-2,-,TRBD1,CASRPPNTGGGQAF,TGTGCCAGCAGGCCCCCGAACACAGGGGGCGGCCAGGCCTTC
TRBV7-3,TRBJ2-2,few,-,CASSSKTGQLTGELFF,TGTGCCAGCAGCTCAAAGACAGGCCAACTCACCGGGGAGCTGTTTTTT
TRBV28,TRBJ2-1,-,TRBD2,CASIAGGKYSEQFF,TGTGCCAGTATAGCGGGAGGGAAGTACAGTGAGCAGTTCTTC
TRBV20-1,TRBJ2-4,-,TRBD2,CSARGRGVDIQYF,TGCAGTGCTAGAGGGCGGGGGGTCGACATTCAGTACTTC
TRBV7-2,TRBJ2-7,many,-,CASSLRTVHEQYF,TGTGCCAGCAGCCTACGGACAGTCCACGAGCAGTACTTC
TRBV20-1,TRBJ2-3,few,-,CSARDDAGGTDTQYF,TGCAGTGCTAGAGATGACGCCGGGGGCACAGATACGCAGTATTTT
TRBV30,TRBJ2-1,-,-,CAWSVLFIRDEQFF,TGTGCCTGGAGTGTACTTTTTATCAGGGATGAGCAGTTCTTC
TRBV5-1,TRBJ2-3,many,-,CASSLAVQDTQYF,TGCGCCAGCAGCTTGGCAGTTCAAGATACGCAGTATTTT
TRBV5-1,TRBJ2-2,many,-,CASTRLAYTGELFF,TGCGCCAGCACCCGACTCGCGTACACCGGGGAGCTGTTTTTT
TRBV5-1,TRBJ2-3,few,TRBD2,CASSPGGAQVDTQYF,TGCGCCAGCAGCCCCGGGGGGGCCCAGGTAGATACGCAGTATTTT
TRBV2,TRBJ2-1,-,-,CASSEQVFTGNEQFF,TGTGCCAGCAGTGAACAGGTCTTCACGGGGAATGAGCAGTTCTTC
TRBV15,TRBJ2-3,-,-,CATSQAGDTQYF,TGTGCCACCAGTCAAGCGGGAGATACGCAGTATTTT
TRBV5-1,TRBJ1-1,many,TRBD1,CASRGGPNTEAFF,TGTGCCTCCAGAGGGGGCCCGAACACTGAAGCTTTCTTT
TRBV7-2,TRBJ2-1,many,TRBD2,CASSLASGSVDEQFF,TGTGCCAGCAGCTTAGCTAGCGGGAGTGTTGATGAGCAGTTCTTC
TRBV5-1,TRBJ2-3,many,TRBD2,CASSVGTTLWADTQYF,TGCGCCAGCAGCGTGGGGACTACTCTTTGGGCAGATACGCAGTATTTT
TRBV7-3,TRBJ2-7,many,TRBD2,CASSLIAGARYEQYF,TGTGCCAGCAGCTTAATAGCGGGAGCTCGCTACGAGCAGTACTTC
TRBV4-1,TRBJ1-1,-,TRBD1,CASSRGDRATEAFF,TGCGCCAGCAGCCGAGGGGACAGGGCTACTGAAGCTTTCTTT
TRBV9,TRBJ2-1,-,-,CASSLGFSYNEQFF,TGTGCCAGCAGCTTGGGGTTCTCCTACAATGAGCAGTTCTTC